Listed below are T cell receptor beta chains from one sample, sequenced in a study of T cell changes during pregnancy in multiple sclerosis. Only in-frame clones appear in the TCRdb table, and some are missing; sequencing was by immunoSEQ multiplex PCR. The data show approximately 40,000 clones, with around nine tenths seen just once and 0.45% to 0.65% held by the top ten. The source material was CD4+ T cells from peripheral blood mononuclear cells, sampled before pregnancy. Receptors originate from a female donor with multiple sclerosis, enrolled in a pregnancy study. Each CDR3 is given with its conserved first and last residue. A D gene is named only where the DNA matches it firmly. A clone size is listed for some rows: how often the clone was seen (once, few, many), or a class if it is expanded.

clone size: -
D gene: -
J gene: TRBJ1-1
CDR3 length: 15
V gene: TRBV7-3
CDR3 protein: CASSLFNLENTEAFF
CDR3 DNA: TGTGCCAGCAGCTTATTTAACTTAGAGAACACTGAAGCTTTCTTT

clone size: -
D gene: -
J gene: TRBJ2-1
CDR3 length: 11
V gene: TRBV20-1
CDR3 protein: CLGAYYNEQFF
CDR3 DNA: TGCCTGGGGGCCTACTACAATGAGCAGTTCTTC

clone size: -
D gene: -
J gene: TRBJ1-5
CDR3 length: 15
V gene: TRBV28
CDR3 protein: CASSLVRQTGAPQHF
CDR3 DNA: TGTGCCAGCAGTTTAGTGCGGCAGACTGGGGCGCCCCAGCATTTT

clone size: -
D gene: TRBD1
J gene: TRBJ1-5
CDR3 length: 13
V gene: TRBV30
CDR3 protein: CAWKGRGQQPQHF
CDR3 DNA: TGTGCCTGGAAGGGCAGGGGGCAACAGCCCCAGCATTTT

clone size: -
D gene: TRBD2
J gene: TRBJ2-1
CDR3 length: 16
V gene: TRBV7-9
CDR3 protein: CASSLGLAGTHNEQFF
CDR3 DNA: TGTGCCAGCAGCCTCGGACTAGCGGGGACCCACAATGAGCAGTTCTTC

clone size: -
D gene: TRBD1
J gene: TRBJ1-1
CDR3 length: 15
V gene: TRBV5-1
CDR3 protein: CASRITGGAGTEAFF
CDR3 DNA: TGCGCCAGCCGAATAACAGGGGGCGCAGGAACTGAAGCTTTCTTT

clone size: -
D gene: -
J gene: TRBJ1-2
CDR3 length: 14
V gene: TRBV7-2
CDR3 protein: CASSPPDSNYGYTF
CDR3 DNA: TGTGCCAGCAGCCCCCCGGACAGCAATTATGGCTACACCTTC

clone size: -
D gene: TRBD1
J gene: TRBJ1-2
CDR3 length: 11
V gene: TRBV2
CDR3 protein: CASRQGQGYTF
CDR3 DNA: TGTGCCAGCAGACAGGGGCAAGGCTACACCTTC

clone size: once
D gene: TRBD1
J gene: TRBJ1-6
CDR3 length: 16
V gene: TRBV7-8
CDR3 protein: CASSLALAGGNSPLHF
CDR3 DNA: TGTGCCAGCAGCTTAGCGTTGGCAGGGGGGAATTCACCCCTCCACTTT

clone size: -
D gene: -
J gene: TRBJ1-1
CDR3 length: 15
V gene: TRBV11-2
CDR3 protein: CASRIRQDLNTEAFF
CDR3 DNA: TGTGCCAGCAGAATCCGACAGGACTTGAACACTGAAGCTTTCTTT

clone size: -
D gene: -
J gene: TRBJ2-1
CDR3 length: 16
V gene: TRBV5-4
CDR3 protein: CASSLGGSGSHNEQFF
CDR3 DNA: TGTGCCAGCAGCTTGGGGGGCAGCGGGTCCCACAATGAGCAGTTCTTC

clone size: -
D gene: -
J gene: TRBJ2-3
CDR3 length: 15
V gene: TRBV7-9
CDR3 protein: CASSFRRTSTDTQYF
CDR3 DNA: TGTGCCAGCAGCTTCCGGAGAACTAGCACAGATACGCAGTATTTT

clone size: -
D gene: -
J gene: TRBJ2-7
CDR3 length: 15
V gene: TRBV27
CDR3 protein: CASKRGGSFSYEQYF
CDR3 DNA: TGTGCCAGCAAACGTGGGGGGTCGTTCTCTTACGAGCAGTACTTC

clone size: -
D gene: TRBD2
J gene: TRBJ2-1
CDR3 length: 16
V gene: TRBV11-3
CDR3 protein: CASSATGTSGGREQFF
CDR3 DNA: TGTGCCAGCAGCGCTACCGGGACTAGCGGGGGGCGTGAGCAGTTCTTC

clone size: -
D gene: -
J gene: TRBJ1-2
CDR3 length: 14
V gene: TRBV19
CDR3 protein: CASSRTAPNYGYTF
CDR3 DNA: TGTGCCAGTAGCCGGACAGCACCTAACTATGGCTACACCTTC

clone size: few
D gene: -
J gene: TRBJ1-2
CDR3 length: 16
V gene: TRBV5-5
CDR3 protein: CASSPIFSRTDLSYTF
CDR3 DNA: TGTGCCAGCAGCCCAATCTTCTCCCGGACAGACCTTAGCTACACCTTC

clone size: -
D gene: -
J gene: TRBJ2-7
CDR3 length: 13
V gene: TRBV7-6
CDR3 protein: CASSLDGAGEQYF
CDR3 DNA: TGTGCCAGCAGCTTAGACGGGGCGGGGGAGCAGTACTTC

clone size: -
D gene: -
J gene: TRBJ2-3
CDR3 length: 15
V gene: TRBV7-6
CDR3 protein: CASSSGTSTGDTQYF
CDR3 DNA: TGTGCCAGCAGCTCCGGGACATCGACGGGGGATACGCAGTATTTT

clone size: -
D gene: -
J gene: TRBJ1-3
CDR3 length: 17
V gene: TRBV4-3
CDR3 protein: CASSQDLHSYSGNTIYF
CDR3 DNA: TGCGCCAGCAGCCAAGATCTACACAGCTACTCTGGAAACACCATATATTTT

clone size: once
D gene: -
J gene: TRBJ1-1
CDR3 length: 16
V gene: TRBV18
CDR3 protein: CASSLPGLGANTEAFF
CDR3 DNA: TGTGCCAGCTCACTTCCAGGGCTTGGGGCGAACACTGAAGCTTTCTTT

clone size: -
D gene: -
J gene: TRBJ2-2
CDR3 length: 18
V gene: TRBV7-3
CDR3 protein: CASSPRAVLGLNTGELFF
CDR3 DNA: TGTGCCAGCAGCCCCCGGGCCGTCCTTGGACTGAACACCGGGGAGCTGTTTTTT

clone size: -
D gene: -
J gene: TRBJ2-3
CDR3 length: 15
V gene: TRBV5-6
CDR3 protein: CASSFGQGRTDTQYF
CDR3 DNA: TGTGCCAGCAGCTTCGGGCAGGGGCGTACAGATACGCAGTATTTT

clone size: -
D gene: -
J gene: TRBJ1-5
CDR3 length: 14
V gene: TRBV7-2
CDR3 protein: CASSSREVGASQHF
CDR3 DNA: TGTGCCAGCAGCTCACGGGAGGTTGGGGCCTCCCAGCATTTT

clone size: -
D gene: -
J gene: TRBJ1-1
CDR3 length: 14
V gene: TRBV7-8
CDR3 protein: CASSSQGSNTEAFF
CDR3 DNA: TGTGCCAGCAGCTCCCAGGGGTCTAACACTGAAGCTTTCTTT

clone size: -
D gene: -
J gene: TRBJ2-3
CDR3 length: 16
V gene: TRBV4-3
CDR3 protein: CASSQDQNREGDTQYF
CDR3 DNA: TGCGCCAGCAGCCAAGATCAGAACAGGGAGGGAGATACGCAGTATTTT

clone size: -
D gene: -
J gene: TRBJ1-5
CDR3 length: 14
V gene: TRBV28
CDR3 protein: CASSLGRSNQPQHF
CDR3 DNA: TGTGCCAGCAGTTTAGGCAGGAGCAATCAGCCCCAGCATTTT

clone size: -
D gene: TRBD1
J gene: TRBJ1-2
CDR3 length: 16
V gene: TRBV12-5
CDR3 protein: CASGLVTGAVGDGYTF
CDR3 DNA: TGTGCTAGTGGTTTGGTGACAGGGGCAGTAGGGGATGGCTACACCTTC

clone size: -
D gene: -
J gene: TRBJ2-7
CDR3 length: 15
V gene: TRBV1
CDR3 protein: CTSSLADRGPYEQYF
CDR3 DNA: TGCACCAGCAGCCTAGCCGACAGGGGGCCGTACGAGCAGTACTTC

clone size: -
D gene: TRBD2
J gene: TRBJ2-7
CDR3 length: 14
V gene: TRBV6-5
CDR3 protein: CASSYFSGGDEQYF
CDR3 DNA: TGTGCCAGCAGTTACTTTAGCGGGGGGGACGAGCAGTACTTC

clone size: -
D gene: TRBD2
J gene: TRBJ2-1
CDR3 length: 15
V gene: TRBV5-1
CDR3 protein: CASRVASGGYNEQFF
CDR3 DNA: TGCGCCAGCAGGGTGGCTAGCGGGGGCTACAATGAGCAGTTCTTC

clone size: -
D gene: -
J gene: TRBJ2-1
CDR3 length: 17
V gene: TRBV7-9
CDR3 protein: CASSPPLRRASYNEQFF
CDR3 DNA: TGTGCCAGCAGCCCCCCACTACGCAGGGCTTCCTACAATGAGCAGTTCTTC

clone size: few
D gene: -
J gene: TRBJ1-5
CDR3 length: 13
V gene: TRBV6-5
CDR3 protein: CASSTGTRQPQHF
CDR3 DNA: TGTGCCAGCAGTACAGGGACACGGCAGCCCCAGCATTTT

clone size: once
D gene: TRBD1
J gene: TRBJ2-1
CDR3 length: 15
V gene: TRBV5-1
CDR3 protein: CASSLLGQGSHEQFF
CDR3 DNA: TGCGCCAGCAGCTTGTTGGGACAGGGATCCCATGAGCAGTTCTTC

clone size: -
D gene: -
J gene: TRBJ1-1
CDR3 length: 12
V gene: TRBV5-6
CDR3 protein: CASSLRGSKAFF
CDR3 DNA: TGTGCCAGCAGCTTGAGGGGGAGTAAGGCTTTCTTT

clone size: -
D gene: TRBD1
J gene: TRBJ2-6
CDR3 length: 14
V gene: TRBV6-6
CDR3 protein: CAGSGGSGANVLTF
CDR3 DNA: TGTGCCGGCTCAGGGGGCTCTGGGGCCAACGTCCTGACTTTC

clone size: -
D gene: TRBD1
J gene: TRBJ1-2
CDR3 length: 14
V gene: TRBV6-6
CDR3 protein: CASSRSRDSYGYTF
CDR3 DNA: TGTGCCAGCAGCCGATCGCGGGACAGCTATGGCTACACCTTC

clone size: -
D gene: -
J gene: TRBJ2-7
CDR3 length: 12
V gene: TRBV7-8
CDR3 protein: CASSQIAYEQYF
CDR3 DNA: TGTGCCAGCAGCCAAATAGCCTACGAGCAGTACTTC

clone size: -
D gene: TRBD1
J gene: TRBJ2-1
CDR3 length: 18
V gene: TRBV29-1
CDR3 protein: CSVALLPGTGSSYNEQFF
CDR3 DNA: TGCAGCGTCGCCCTATTGCCAGGGACAGGGAGCTCCTACAATGAGCAGTTCTTC

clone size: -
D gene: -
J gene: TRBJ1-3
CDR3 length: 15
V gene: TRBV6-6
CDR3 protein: CASSHTGTSGNTIYF
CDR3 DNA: TGTGCCAGCAGCCACACAGGGACCTCTGGAAACACCATATATTTT

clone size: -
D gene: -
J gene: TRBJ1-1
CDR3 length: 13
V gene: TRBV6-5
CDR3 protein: CASRSPLNTEAFF
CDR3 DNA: TGTGCCAGCAGATCCCCCTTGAACACTGAAGCTTTCTTT

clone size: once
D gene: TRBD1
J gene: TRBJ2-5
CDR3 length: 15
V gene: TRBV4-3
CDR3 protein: CASSQGPRGRGTQYF
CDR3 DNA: TGCGCCAGCAGCCAAGGTCCCAGGGGGCGAGGGACCCAGTACTTC

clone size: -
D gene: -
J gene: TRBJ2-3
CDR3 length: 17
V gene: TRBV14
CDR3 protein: CASSQDSGTPLTDTQYF
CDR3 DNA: TGTGCCAGCAGCCAAGATTCTGGGACTCCCCTCACAGATACGCAGTATTTT

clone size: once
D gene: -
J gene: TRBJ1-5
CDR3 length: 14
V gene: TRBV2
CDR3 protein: CASSEDRVRASQHF
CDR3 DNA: TGTGCCAGCAGTGAAGACAGGGTCAGGGCGTCCCAGCATTTT

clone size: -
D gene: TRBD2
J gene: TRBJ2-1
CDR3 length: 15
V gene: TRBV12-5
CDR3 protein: CASGLDRGDYNEQFF
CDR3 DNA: TGTGCTAGTGGTTTGGACCGGGGGGACTACAATGAGCAGTTCTTC

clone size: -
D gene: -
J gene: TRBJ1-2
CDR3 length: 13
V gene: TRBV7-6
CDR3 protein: CASSLTTGIGYTF
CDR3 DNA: TGTGCCAGCAGCTTAACAACAGGCATAGGCTACACCTTC

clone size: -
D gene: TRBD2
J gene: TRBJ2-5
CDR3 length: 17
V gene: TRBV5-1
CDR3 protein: CASSSGVSGGAGETQYF
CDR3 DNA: TGCGCCAGCAGCTCCGGCGTTAGCGGGGGGGCCGGGGAGACCCAGTACTTC

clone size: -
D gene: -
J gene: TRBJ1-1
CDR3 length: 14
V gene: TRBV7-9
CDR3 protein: CASSLEAGFTEAFF
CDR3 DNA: TGTGCCAGCAGCTTAGAGGCCGGGTTCACTGAAGCTTTCTTT

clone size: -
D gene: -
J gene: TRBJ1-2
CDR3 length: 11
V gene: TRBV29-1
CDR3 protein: CSLTGHYGYTF
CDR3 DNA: TGCAGCCTCACAGGGCACTATGGCTACACCTTC

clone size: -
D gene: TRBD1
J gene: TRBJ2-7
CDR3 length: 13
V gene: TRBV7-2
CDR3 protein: CASSLNPGQGWDF
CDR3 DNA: TGTGCCAGCAGCTTGAACCCTGGACAGGGTTGGGACTTC

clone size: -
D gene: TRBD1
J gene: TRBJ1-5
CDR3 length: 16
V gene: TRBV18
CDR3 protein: CASSPDRAVFGQPQHF
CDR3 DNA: TGTGCCAGCTCACCGGACAGGGCTGTTTTTGGGCAGCCCCAGCATTTT